A single sample is the source of the 28 T cell receptor beta chains below, sequenced in a study of Graves' ophthalmopathy and Graves' hyperthyroidism. Amplification from RNA transcripts yielded the TCR beta CDR3 regions. First-round RT-PCR used HTBI primers; second-round multiplex PCR followed. TCRdb re-derived calls from the multiplex PCR reads in MiXCR, one entry per CDR3 protein. The sample contains 680,000 or so distinct CDR3 sequences, 20% to 25% of which appear only once. The sequenced sample consisted of peripheral blood. These TCRs come from a woman aged 18-29 years with stable Graves' hyperthyroidism. Some clones in this sample may be carry-over from other donors' samples.

This clonotype occurred many times. The chain couples TRBV19 to TRBJ1-2; a possible D gene is TRBD1 (6 bases). From germline, CDR1 is LNHDA and CDR2 SQIVND (reference sequence). V lost 9 bases and J 5 bases, leaving 13 bases between the germline ends. This CDR3 spans 12 amino acids. As DNA, the CDR3 is TGTGCCAGCAGCCGAGGGGGGTATGGCTACACCTTC. Translating it yields CASSRGGYGYTF.

The V call is TRBV10-3, the J call TRBJ2-5, with 9 bases that match TRBD2. Per germline, CDR1 ENHRY and CDR2 SYGVKD. CDR3 length: 15 residues. The junction had 7 bases not matched to a gene; V was cut back by 5 bases and J by 3 bases. The CDR3 here is CAISLGLATKETQYF. The CDR3 DNA reads as TGTGCCATCAGTCTCGGACTAGCGACAAAAGAGACCCAGTACTTC.

This clonotype has a count of ten or more. The V and J genes are TRBV20-1 and TRBJ1-2, with a possible D match to TRBD1 (5 bases). From germline, CDR1 is DFQATT and CDR2 SNEGSKA (reference sequence). The CDR3 runs 14 residues. The CDR3 coding sequence is TGCAGCGCCAAGGACACCCGAGATAACTATGGCTACACCTTC. This translates into CSAKDTRDNYGYTF.

This clonotype showed up many times. V is TRBV5-5 and J is TRBJ1-2; no definite D call. V shed 0 bases and J shed 0 bases, with 9 bases lying between them. The CDR3 runs 15 residues. Germline CDR1 reads SGHKS; CDR2 reads YYEKEE (reference sequence). The CDR3: CASSLGAASNYGYTF. The CDR3 coding sequence is TGTGCCAGCAGCTTGGGGGCGGCATCTAACTATGGCTACACCTTC.

The chain has TRBV6-4 and TRBJ1-2; D is undetermined. From germline, CDR1 is MRHNA and CDR2 SNTAGT. V lost 5 bases, J lost 4 bases, and 14 bases lay in between. There are 14 residues in the CDR3. The CDR3, as DNA: TGTGCCAGCAGTAACAGCCTCCTCCTCTATGGCTACACCTTC. Translated, it gives CASSNSLLLYGYTF.

This clonotype was seen many times. V gene TRBV7-9 combines with J gene TRBJ2-2, with 7 bases aligning to TRBD1. The germline V gene encodes CDR1 SEHNR and CDR2 FQNEAQ (reference sequence). CDR3 length: 14 amino acids. Trimming at V came to 6 bases and at J to 8 bases, leaving 9 bases not matched to a gene. The CDR3 reads CASRNTGESGELFF. The CDR3 DNA follows: TGTGCCAGCAGGAATACAGGGGAGTCAGGGGAGCTGTTTTTT.

The genes are TRBV2 and TRBJ2-5, with 7 bases aligning to TRBD1. Germline lookup yields CDR1 SNHLY and CDR2 FYNNEI. The CDR3 contains 13 residues. V was pared by 7 bases and J by 10 bases, with 12 bases of the junction left unmatched. The CDR3 coding sequence is TGTGCCAGCACCGGGACAGCCAGAGAGGGCCAGTACTTC. Amino acid sequence: CASTGTAREGQYF.

This clonotype was seen at least ten times. The chain is built from TRBV19 and TRBJ1-1; D is undetermined. V lost 6 bases and J 7 bases, leaving 15 bases between the germline ends. Germline V gene data show CDR1 as LNHDA and CDR2 as SQIVND (reference sequence). The CDR3 length is 13 residues. CDR3 in amino acids: CASRDPGFIEAFF. The CDR3 DNA sequence: TGTGCCAGTAGAGATCCGGGATTCATTGAAGCTTTCTTT.

This clonotype showed up just a few times. The V and J genes are TRBV6-5 and TRBJ1-1, with D unclear. The length of the CDR3 is 17 residues. Germline loops: CDR1 MNHEY, CDR2 SVGAGI. The V end was cut by 0 bases, the J end by 0 bases, with 14 bases between. The CDR3 DNA sequence: TGTGCCAGCAGTTACTCGGAATGGGAGAAGATGAACACTGAAGCTTTCTTT. This encodes CASSYSEWEKMNTEAFF.

The CDR3 sequence is CASSKGRGSYEQYF. CDR3 in DNA: TGTGCCAGTAGTAAGGGACGGGGCTCCTACGAGCAGTACTTC. V is TRBV19 and J is TRBJ2-7; D could derive from TRBD1 or TRBD2 (5 bases each). The ends were cut back, 4 bases at V and 0 bases at J, with 10 bases in the middle. This CDR3 region has 14 residues. Germline values: CDR1 LNHDA, CDR2 SQIVND (reference sequence).

This clonotype was seen many times. This chain uses TRBV27 with TRBJ2-7; tentative D call: TRBD2 (5 bases). The CDR3 contains 15 residues. V lost 2 bases, J lost 0 bases, and 11 bases lay in between. Germline V CDR1 and CDR2: MNHEY, SMNVEV (reference sequence). Here the CDR3 reads CASSLDSAPSYEQYF. CDR3 nucleotides: TGTGCCAGCAGTTTAGATAGCGCTCCCTCCTACGAGCAGTACTTC.

In its sample, this clonotype was seen many times. The chain employs TRBV6-2 or TRBV6-3 and TRBJ1-2; TRBD1 is a possible D gene (5 bases). This CDR3 has 15 amino acids. CDR1 and CDR2 from the germline V gene are MNHEY and SVGEGT. Trimming took off 7 bases at V and 4 bases at J, with 19 bases between the two ends. CDR3 DNA sequence: TGTGCCAGCATTAACCGTAGGGGCTCCGGCTATGGCTACACCTTC. It is translated as CASINRRGSGYGYTF.

The table lists this clonotype with many counts. The chain uses TRBV11-2 and TRBJ1-1, with no clear D. The CDR3 loop spans 11 amino acids. Germline V gene lookup returns CDR1 SGHAT and CDR2 FQNNGV. The V gene lost 1 base and the J gene lost 5 bases, with 2 bases spanning the gap. The CDR3 DNA reads TGTGCCAGCAGCTTAGTAACTGAAGCTTTCTTT. This translates into CASSLVTEAFF.

This clonotype was picked up many times. The chain carries TRBV19 and TRBJ1-2; no clear D. Germline V CDR1 and CDR2: LNHDA, SQIVND (reference sequence). The CDR3 is made up of 16 amino acids. V was clipped by 1 base and J by 0 bases, with 12 bases between them. The CDR3 DNA sequence: TGTGCCAGTAGTATAGTGCGCGGACCGTCTAACTATGGCTACACCTTC. Protein product: CASSIVRGPSNYGYTF.

The V gene is TRBV6-5, the J gene TRBJ1-5; unclear D gene. Germline V lookup: CDR1 MNHEY, CDR2 SVGAGI. The CDR3 runs 13 residues. V lost 5 bases and J lost 4, with 9 bases in between. CDR3 residues: CASSTDGNQPQHF. The CDR3 DNA follows: TGTGCCAGCAGTACTGACGGAAATCAGCCCCAGCATTTT.

This clonotype was counted ten times or more. The chain employs TRBV27 and TRBJ1-5; D gene uncertain. In germline, CDR1 is MNHEY, CDR2 SMNVEV (reference sequence). This CDR3 is built from 15 residues. Trimming shortened V by 5 bases and J by 6 bases, and 17 bases separated the two germline ends. The CDR3 here is CASSQYPHPGQPQHF. DNA for the CDR3: TGTGCCAGCAGTCAGTATCCTCACCCCGGTCAGCCCCAGCATTTT.

This clonotype was detected ten times or more. This chain uses TRBV12-3 or TRBV12-4 with TRBJ2-5, with D possibly being TRBD1 or TRBD2 (5 bases each). With 5 bases removed from V and 2 bases from J, the gap between germline ends came to 12 bases. The length of the CDR3 is 14 residues. In DNA form, the CDR3 reads TGTGCCAGCAGTCTCCGGGACGGACAAGAGACCCAGTACTTC. This translates into CASSLRDGQETQYF.

V is TRBV28 and J is TRBJ2-7; D gene unclear. CDR3 length: 10 residues. The V gene lost 5 bases and the J gene lost 12 bases, with 11 bases spanning the gap. The V gene's germline CDR1 is MDHEN and CDR2 SYDVKM. The CDR3 coding sequence is TGTGCCAGCAGTCGTACAGTCTTGTACTTC. Residues: CASSRTVLYF.

This clonotype was seen many times. The chain employs TRBV7-3 and TRBJ1-6; D is undetermined. V was pared by 4 bases and J by 9 bases, with 7 bases between. The CDR3 is 12 amino acids. Germline values: CDR1 SGHTA, CDR2 FQGTGA. The CDR3 protein is CASSSPGSPLHF. In DNA form, the CDR3 reads TGTGCCAGCAGCTCCCCCGGTTCACCCCTCCACTTT.

This clonotype was observed many times. The rearrangement uses TRBV6-5 and TRBJ2-4; D is perhaps TRBD2 (6 bases). V was trimmed by 2 bases and J by 5 bases, leaving 10 bases between them. The CDR3 runs 14 residues. The V gene's germline CDR1 is MNHEY and CDR2 SVGAGI. The CDR3 sequence: CASSYRDSQNIQYF. The DNA of the CDR3 is TGTGCCAGCAGTTACCGGGACTCCCAAAACATTCAGTACTTC.

This clonotype came up many times. The genes are TRBV20-1 and TRBJ2-7; no definite D call. Germline V gene lookup returns CDR1 DFQATT and CDR2 SNEGSKA (reference sequence). CDR3 length: 12 amino acids. V was shortened by 3 bases and J by 1 base, with 7 bases between the two germline ends. The DNA for the CDR3 is TGCAGTGCTAGTGTTGAATCCTACGAGCAGTACTTC. The encoded protein is CSASVESYEQYF.

A remark on this clonotype: Being one base from a much bigger clone, this may be a read error. The rearrangement joins TRBV5-1 to TRBJ2-5; no reliable D call. Trimming removed 0 bases from V and 8 bases from J, with 11 bases in between. The CDR3 runs to 13 residues. CDR1 is SGHRS, CDR2 YFSETQ, per germline. CDR3 DNA: TGCGCCAGCAGCTTGGTCAGCTACGATACCCAGTACTTC. Translating gives CASSLVSYDTQYF.

The V call is TRBV5-1, the J call TRBJ1-1; TRBD1 matches at 11 bases. This CDR3 region has 16 residues. The V gene end was trimmed by 4 bases and the J gene end by 1 base; junction bases not matched to a gene: 6. Germline V lookup: CDR1 SGHRS, CDR2 YFSETQ. DNA for the CDR3: TGCGCCAGCAGCCCTGGGACAGGGGGTAGGAACACTGAAGCTTTCTTT. Its protein is CASSPGTGGRNTEAFF.

There are many counts of this clonotype. V is TRBV7-8 and J is TRBJ2-5; no firm D call. From germline, CDR1 is SGHVS and CDR2 FQNEAQ. Trimming stripped 1 base from V and 9 bases from J, with 12 bases between. The CDR3 spans 13 residues. For the CDR3, the DNA is TGTGCCAGCAGCTTAGGGCCAACGGCGCCCCAGTACTTC. Translation: CASSLGPTAPQYF.

The V call is TRBV7-8, the J call TRBJ2-3; D call uncertain. CDR1 is SGHVS, CDR2 FQNEAQ, per germline. The CDR3 runs to 16 residues. V lost 5 bases to trimming and J lost 0 bases, with 15 bases between them. The CDR3 loop is CASSQEWASSTDTQYF. Written as DNA, the CDR3 is TGTGCCAGCAGCCAGGAGTGGGCATCTAGCACAGATACGCAGTATTTT.

This clonotype was seen ten or more times. The V and J genes are TRBV20-1 and TRBJ2-6, with unresolved D. The V end lost 5 bases, the J end lost 0 bases, and 14 bases lay between the germline ends. This CDR3 has 16 amino acids. Germline V gives CDR1 DFQATT, CDR2 SNEGSKA (reference sequence). CDR3 sequence: CSASHGPISGANVLTF. The CDR3 nucleotides read TGCAGTGCTTCCCACGGACCGATCTCTGGGGCCAACGTCCTGACTTTC.

In this sample, this clonotype turned up many times. The chain is built from TRBV28 and TRBJ2-7; weak D call: TRBD2 (6 bases). Trimming pared 2 bases from V and 6 bases from J, leaving 11 bases between. Germline CDR1 MDHEN, CDR2 SYDVKM. This CDR3 has 13 residues. This CDR3 reads CASSLRGTGEQYF. In DNA, the CDR3 is TGTGCCAGCAGTTTACGCGGGACGGGCGAGCAGTACTTC.

This clonotype was detected only a few times. This chain links TRBV9 with TRBJ1-6; 7 bases line up with TRBD1. This CDR3 region has 17 residues. The germline V gene encodes CDR1 SGDLS and CDR2 YYNGEE. With V trimmed by 3 bases and J by 0 bases, 6 bases remained unmatched. The CDR3 reads CASSAQQGSSYNSPLHF. CDR3 nucleotide sequence: TGTGCCAGCAGCGCCCAACAGGGGAGCTCCTATAATTCACCCCTCCACTTT.